This entry is about one T cell receptor beta chain. The CDR3 covers 13 residues. Per the germline V gene, CDR1 is SGHNT and CDR2 is YYREEE (reference sequence). V was clipped by 2 bases and J by 1 base, with 6 bases between them. Only in-frame clones appear in the TCRdb table, and some are missing; sequencing was by immunoSEQ multiplex PCR. The table records 450,000 or so clones, roughly 90% of them present only once. The source of the sample is a study of blood T cell repertoires in COVID-19. Sequenced input: peripheral blood. This sequence joins TRBV5-4 and TRBJ1-1, with D unresolved. This receptor was taken from a woman between 40 and 50 years old with COVID-19, enrolled during active disease. The CDR3 spells CASSLPGNTEAFF. CDR3 sequence (DNA): TGTGCCAGCAGCTTACCCGGGAACACTGAAGCTTTCTTT. The variable domain in full, completed from reference TRBV5-4 and TRBJ1-1, reads ETGVTQSPTHLIKTRGQQVTLRCSSQSGHNTVSWYQQALGQGPQFIFQYYREEENGRGNFPPRFSGLQFPNYSSELNVNALELDDSALYLCASSLPGNTEAFFGQGTRLTVV.